The 25 T cell receptor beta chains in this list originate from one sample, sequenced in a study of blood T cell repertoires in COVID-19. Sequenced by immunoSEQ multiplex PCR; TCRdb stores in-frame clones only, minus some. The profile shows around 300,000 clones, 87% of them singletons. The sequencing sample was made of peripheral blood. These receptors were taken from a man aged 18-30 years with active or convalescent COVID-19.

V and J are TRBV6-5 and TRBJ1-2; D gene unclear. The CDR3 is 16 amino acids. V lost 0 bases, J lost 2 bases, and 13 bases lay in between. CDR1 MNHEY and CDR2 SVGAGI come from the germline V gene. The CDR3: CASSYSFGDINYGYTF. CDR3 DNA: TGTGCCAGCAGTTACTCGTTCGGGGATATAAACTATGGCTACACCTTC.

This clone was counted a few times. The chain recombines TRBV5-4 with TRBJ2-7, with TRBD2 matching over 9 bases. V was pared by 0 bases and J by 7 bases, with 14 bases of the junction left unmatched. Germline CDR1 SGHNT, CDR2 YYREEE (reference sequence). This CDR3 is 17 amino acids long. CDR3 residues: CASSLAKLAGEPLEQYF. The CDR3 nucleotides are TGTGCCAGCAGCTTGGCCAAGTTAGCGGGAGAACCTTTAGAGCAGTACTTC.

CDR3 protein: CASSLAPNTEAFF. The DNA of the CDR3 is TGTGCCAGCAGCTTGGCTCCGAACACTGAAGCTTTCTTT. The chain joins TRBV5-8 to TRBJ1-1; D gene unclear. Germline V CDR1 and CDR2: SGHTS, YDEGEE. V was shortened by 0 bases and J by 1 base, with 4 bases between the two germline ends. CDR3 length equals 13 residues.

The chain combines TRBV18 with TRBJ1-5; 7 nucleotides match TRBD1. The V gene's germline CDR1 is KGHSH and CDR2 LQKENI. The CDR3 loop spans 16 amino acids. J was trimmed by 4 bases and V by 5 bases; bases with no gene match: 11. In DNA form, the CDR3 reads TGTGCCAGCTCATCAGACAGGGCAGGGCGAAATCAGCCCCAGCATTTT. The encoded protein is CASSSDRAGRNQPQHF.

The rearrangement joins TRBV3-1 (or the pseudogene TRBV3-2) to TRBJ1-5, with D perhaps matching TRBD1 (6 bases). CDR1 is LGHDT, CDR2 YNNKEL, per germline (reference sequence). Trimming took off 2 bases at V and 6 bases at J, with 14 bases between the two ends. CDR3 size: 15 residues. CDR3 loop: CASSQTAGVGQPQHF. The CDR3 DNA is TGTGCCAGCAGCCAAACGGCAGGGGTAGGTCAGCCCCAGCATTTT.

The CDR3: CASSYGTTNQETQYF. DNA for the CDR3: TGTGCCAGCAGTTACGGGACTACCAACCAAGAGACCCAGTACTTC. This sequence joins TRBV6-2 or TRBV6-3 and TRBJ2-5; 7 nucleotides align to TRBD2. Germline V gene data show CDR1 as MNHEY and CDR2 as SVGEGT. The ends lost 2 bases at V and 0 bases at J; junction bases unmatched: 3. CDR3 length: 15 amino acids.

This clone was recorded a few times. The V gene is TRBV5-8, the J gene TRBJ1-5; maybe TRBD1 (6 bases). The CDR3 length is 15 residues. Germline CDR1 is SGHTS and CDR2 is YDEGEE. V lost 4 bases and J 2 bases, leaving 13 bases between the germline ends. DNA for the CDR3: TGTGCCAGCAGCGACCGACAGGAAGGCAATCAGCCCCAGCATTTT. Protein product: CASSDRQEGNQPQHF.

The gene calls are TRBV3-1 (or the pseudogene TRBV3-2) and TRBJ2-7; no clear D gene. The CDR3 covers 14 residues. The V and J ends lost 1 base and 3 bases respectively, with 10 bases between them. Germline loops: CDR1 LGHDT, CDR2 YNNKEL (reference sequence). CDR3 in amino acids: CASSQANFVYEQYF. CDR3 in DNA: TGTGCCAGCAGCCAAGCGAACTTCGTCTACGAGCAGTACTTC.

The V call is TRBV18, the J call TRBJ2-1; the D gene is possibly TRBD1 (5 bases). This CDR3 has 15 residues. Germline values: CDR1 KGHSH, CDR2 LQKENI. Trimming shortened V by 0 bases and J by 4 bases, and 10 bases separated the two germline ends. The CDR3 nucleotides read TGTGCCAGCTCACCACCGGTCAGGGTATACAATGAGCAGTTCTTC. This translates into CASSPPVRVYNEQFF.

The chain employs TRBV5-1 and TRBJ2-2, with TRBD2 matching 11 bases. CDR3 length: 16 amino acids. The germline CDR1 and CDR2 sequences are SGHRS and YFSETQ. J gave up 6 bases and V 3 bases, and 7 bases lay outside the gene matches. This CDR3 is CASSSRGSGRAGELFF. CDR3 sequence (DNA): TGCGCCAGCAGCTCCCGGGGTAGCGGGAGGGCCGGGGAGCTGTTTTTT.

The CDR3 reads CASSPGRGWWEQYF. For the CDR3, the DNA is TGCGCCAGCAGCCCTGGACGGGGATGGTGGGAGCAGTACTTC. This chain links TRBV4-3 with TRBJ2-7; weak D call: TRBD2 (5 bases). Germline lookup yields CDR1 LGHNA and CDR2 YSLEER. CDR3 length: 14 amino acids. Trimming removed 4 bases from V and 7 bases from J, with 17 bases in between.

J is TRBJ2-7 and V is TRBV18; TRBD2 might be the D (7 bases). Germline assignment: CDR1 KGHSH and CDR2 LQKENI. The V end was cut by 2 bases, the J end by 5 bases, with 13 bases between. There are 14 residues in the CDR3. The CDR3 bases are TGTGCCAGCTCACCAGGGGGGGGCACGAACGAGCAGTACTTC. Translating gives CASSPGGGTNEQYF.

This chain joins TRBV19 and TRBJ2-1; the match to TRBD2 covers 7 bases. V was pared by 3 bases and J by 3 bases, with 8 bases of the junction left unmatched. Germline V gene data show CDR1 as LNHDA and CDR2 as SQIVND (reference sequence). The CDR3 extends over 16 amino acids. CDR3 nucleotide sequence: TGTGCCAGTAGTATGACCTCCGGGGGGAGCTACAATGAGCAGTTCTTC. Residues: CASSMTSGGSYNEQFF.

The V gene is TRBV11-2, the J gene TRBJ1-2, with 9 bases lining up with TRBD1. Germline V gives CDR1 SGHAT, CDR2 FQNNGV. V lost 0 bases, J lost 4 bases, and 0 bases stayed unmatched. This CDR3 has 14 amino acids. The DNA of the CDR3 is TGTGCCAGCAGCTTAGAGACAGGGGGCTATGGCTACACCTTC. Protein product: CASSLETGGYGYTF.

The chain carries TRBV14 and TRBJ2-1, with TRBD2 identical over 9 bases. The CDR3 has 16 residues. Unmatched junction bases numbered 14, after V lost 4 bases and J lost 10 bases. CDR1 is SGHDN, CDR2 FVKESK, per germline. The CDR3 DNA sequence: TGTGCCAGCAGCCCCCAAAAAGTAAAGCGGGGGGTCGAGCAGTTCTTC. Residues: CASSPQKVKRGVEQFF. Full variable domain (outside the CDR3, taken from reference TRBV14 and TRBJ2-1): EAGVTQFPSHSVIEKGQTVTLRCDPISGHDNLYWYRRVMGKEIKFLLHFVKESKQDESGMPNNRFLAERTGGTYSTLKVQPAELEDSGVYFCASSPQKVKRGVEQFFGPGTRLTVL.

The gene calls are TRBV5-6 and TRBJ2-5, with TRBD1 matching over 10 bases. Germline CDR1 is SGHDT and CDR2 is YYEEEE. The CDR3 spans 16 residues. With 4 bases clipped from V and 4 bases from J, the junction kept 10 bases outside the gene matches. CDR3 sequence: CASSLSGTGVSETQYF. In DNA form, the CDR3 reads TGTGCCAGCAGCCTATCCGGGACAGGGGTTTCAGAGACCCAGTACTTC.

A single count supports this clone. V usage is TRBV9 and J usage is TRBJ2-7; 8 bases agree with TRBD2. CDR1 is SGDLS and CDR2 is YYNGEE in the germline V gene. V was clipped by 3 bases and J by 1 base; unmatched bases: 6. The CDR3 has 15 amino acids. The CDR3 region has the DNA TGTGCCAGCAGCGCCCATTTAGCGGGGTCCTACGAGCAGTACTTC. Its protein is CASSAHLAGSYEQYF.

The chain carries TRBV15 and TRBJ1-4; maybe TRBD1 (5 bases). CDR3 length equals 15 residues. V was cut by 3 bases and J by 4 bases, with 12 bases left in between. The germline CDR1 and CDR2 sequences are LNHNV and YYDKDF (reference sequence). The CDR3 DNA reads TGTGCCACCAGCAGGTTGACAGCTGTTAATGAAAAACTGTTTTTT. Its protein product is CATSRLTAVNEKLFF.

This clone is a singleton in its sample. The chain uses TRBV2 and TRBJ2-3; possibly TRBD2 for D (5 bases). The CDR3 is 14 residues long. The germline V and J ends were trimmed by 8 bases and 2 bases, with 14 bases remaining between them. Germline CDR1 is SNHLY and CDR2 is FYNNEI. The CDR3 region is CASGLSVATDTQYF. The CDR3 region has the DNA TGTGCCAGCGGGCTTAGCGTTGCCACAGATACGCAGTATTTT. The full variable domain, rest sourced from reference TRBV2 and TRBJ2-3, is EPEVTQTPSHQVTQMGQEVILRCVPISNHLYFYWYRQILGQKVEFLVSFYNNEISEKSEIFDDQFSVERPDGSNFTLKIRSTKLEDSAMYFCASGLSVATDTQYFGPGTRLTVL.

The chain is built from TRBV18 and TRBJ2-1; 12 nucleotides align to TRBD1. This CDR3 has 17 residues. V gave up 6 bases and J gave up 11 bases; unmatched junction bases: 17. The germline V gene has CDR1 KGHSH and CDR2 LQKENI. This CDR3 is CASSPGQGALTNGQQFF. DNA for the CDR3: TGTGCCAGCTCCCCGGGACAGGGGGCTCTTACGAACGGGCAGCAGTTCTTC.

V is TRBV4-2 and J is TRBJ2-2; 9 bases are a match to TRBD2. V trimming: 4 bases; J trimming: 3 bases; junction bases outside the gene matches: 6. Germline CDR1 reads LGHNA; CDR2 reads YNFKEQ. CDR3 length: 16 residues. The CDR3 DNA sequence: TGTGCCAGCAGCCGGGAGAGCGGGAGGTACACCGGGGAGCTGTTTTTT. Translating it yields CASSRESGRYTGELFF.

This clone has a single count. The rearrangement uses TRBV27 and TRBJ1-6; possibly TRBD1 for D (5 bases). V lost 7 bases, J lost 9 bases, and 16 bases lay in between. This CDR3 has 14 residues. Germline CDR1 reads MNHEY; CDR2 reads SMNVEV (reference sequence). DNA of the CDR3: TGTGCCAGCACCCGCAGCGGGGGAACTTCACCCCTCCACTTT. Protein sequence: CASTRSGGTSPLHF.

This clone was seen just once. Other DNA sequences in the same sample also yield this CDR3. The CDR3 bases are TGCGCCAGCAGCTTAGGACAGGGCGATCAGCCCCAGCATTTT. Translated, it gives CASSLGQGDQPQHF. The rearrangement joins TRBV5-1 to TRBJ1-5; 8 nucleotides match TRBD1. CDR1 SGHRS and CDR2 YFSETQ come from the germline V gene. CDR3 size: 14 residues. V was pared by 2 bases and J by 5 bases, with 3 bases of the junction left unmatched.

The chain recombines TRBV2 with TRBJ1-1; D call uncertain. Germline V gene sequence: CDR1 SNHLY, CDR2 FYNNEI. The CDR3 has 16 amino acids. Trimming removed 1 base at V and 4 bases at J, with 16 bases between. For the CDR3, the DNA is TGTGCCAGCAGTGAAGGAATGGGTCTCCGGGGCACTGAAGCTTTCTTT. It is translated as CASSEGMGLRGTEAFF.

The V call is TRBV6-5, the J call TRBJ1-2; 9 bases align to TRBD1. V lost 6 bases, J lost 2 bases, and 1 base stayed unmatched. The CDR3 covers 13 residues. From germline, CDR1 is MNHEY and CDR2 SVGAGI. CDR3 loop: CASRGTGNYGYTF. In DNA form, the CDR3 reads TGTGCCAGCAGGGGGACAGGGAACTATGGCTACACCTTC.